This T cell receptor beta chain is from a study of regulatory and conventional T cells in RAG deficiency. Study findings and constraints: Omenn CD25-high CD127-low cells may be activated cells, not true Tregs. In Omenn syndrome, Treg and Tconv repertoires overlapped >80%. Other subsets showed roughly 10-fold reductions, but Treg unique TCR beta sequences fell roughly 100-fold in these patients.

The protocol was immunoSEQ multiplex PCR, while the TCRdb copy is restricted to in-frame clones and leaves out a portion. The sample yields around 29,000 clones, 90% to 95% seen once. Regulatory T cells were sorted from blood as CD4+ CD25-high CD127-low cells. Germline loops: CDR1 MNHEY, CDR2 SMNVEV (reference sequence). The V end lost 0 bases, the J end lost 8 bases, and 8 bases lay between the germline ends. CDR3 length equals 14 residues. Worth noting for this clone: Its antigen is not identified.

The same sample was also used in a study of regulatory T cells. In that study: The PCR used 52 TRBV and 13 TRBJ primers. Skewed V and J usage and few unique V-J pairs marked patient repertoires, most in Tregs.

The receptor was derived from a human donor in good health. The sequenced material came from Tregs sorted from blood. This rearrangement joins TRBV27 to TRBJ1-6; tentative D call: TRBD1 (5 bases). The CDR3 nucleotides are TGTGCCAGCAGTTTATCAGGGGCCCATTCACCCCTCCACTTT. Translating it yields CASSLSGAHSPLHF.